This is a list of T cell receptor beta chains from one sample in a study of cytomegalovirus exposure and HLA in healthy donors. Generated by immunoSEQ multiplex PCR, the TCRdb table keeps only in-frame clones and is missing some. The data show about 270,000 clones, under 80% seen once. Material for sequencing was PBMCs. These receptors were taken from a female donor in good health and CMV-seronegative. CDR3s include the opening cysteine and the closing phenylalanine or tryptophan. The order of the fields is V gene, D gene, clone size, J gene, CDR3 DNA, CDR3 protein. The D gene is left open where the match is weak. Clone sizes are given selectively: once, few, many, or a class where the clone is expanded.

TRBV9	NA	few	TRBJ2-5	TGTGCCAGCAGCGTCTCAACAGGGGGGGGCTTCCAAGAGACCCAGTACTTC	CASSVSTGGGFQETQYF
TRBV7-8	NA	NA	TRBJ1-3	TGTGCCAGCAGCCCTCAACCCAGGGTTCCTGGAAACACCATATATTTT	CASSPQPRVPGNTIYF
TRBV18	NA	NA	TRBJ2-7	TGTGCCAGCTCACCACAGGGAGACGAGCAGTACTTC	CASSPQGDEQYF
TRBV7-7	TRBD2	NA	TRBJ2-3	TGTGCTAGCAGCCCCGGGACTAGCGGGAGCGGGGCAGATACGCAGTATTTT	CASSPGTSGSGADTQYF
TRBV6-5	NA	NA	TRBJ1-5	TGTGCCAGCAGTGTAGGAGGGACCAATCAGCCCCAGCATTTT	CASSVGGTNQPQHF
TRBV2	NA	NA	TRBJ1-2	TGTGCCAGCGTTTTATCGAACCTTAGGGGCGAAGTTATTTATGGCTACACCTTC	CASVLSNLRGEVIYGYTF
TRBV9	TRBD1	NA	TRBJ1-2	TGTGCCAGCAGCCCCAACCCCGGGACAGGGATGGGAGGCTACACCTTC	CASSPNPGTGMGGYTF
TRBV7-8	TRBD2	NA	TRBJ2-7	TGTGCCAGCAGCTTAAACGCGGGAGCCTCCGGGGAGCAGTACTTC	CASSLNAGASGEQYF
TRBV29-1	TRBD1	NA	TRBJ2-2	TGCAGCGCCGCCCCCGGACAGGTCGGCGGGGAGCTGTTTTTT	CSAAPGQVGGELFF
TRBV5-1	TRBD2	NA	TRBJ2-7	TGCGCCAGCAGGCAAGGGATAGCGGGAGGAACTACGTCCTACGAGCAGTACTTC	CASRQGIAGGTTSYEQYF
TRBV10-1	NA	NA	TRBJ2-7	TGCGCCAGCAGTGAGGGGGGGGCAGGGTCCTACGAGCAGTACTTC	CASSEGGAGSYEQYF
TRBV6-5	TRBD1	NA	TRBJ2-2	TGTGCCAGCAGGACAGGGGGGGAGCTGTTTTTT	CASRTGGELFF
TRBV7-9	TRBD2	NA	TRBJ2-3	TGTGCCAGCAGCCCAAAAGCGGGACCGCGCACAGATACGCAGTATTTT	CASSPKAGPRTDTQYF
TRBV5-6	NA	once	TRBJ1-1	TGTGCCAGCAGCTTGGAAAAAAAATTATGGAACACTGAAGCTTTCTTT	CASSLEKKLWNTEAFF
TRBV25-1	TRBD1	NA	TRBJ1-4	TGTGCCAGCTTTGACGACAGGGGGGCTGAAAAACTGTTTTTT	CASFDDRGAEKLFF
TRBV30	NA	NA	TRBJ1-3	TGTGCCTGGAGTGTACCGACAGGTATCAACGTGGGAAACACCATATATTTT	CAWSVPTGINVGNTIYF
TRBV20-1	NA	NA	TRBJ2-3	TGCAGTGCCTATCAGGGGGGTACGCAGTATTTT	CSAYQGGTQYF
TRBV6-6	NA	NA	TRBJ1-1	TGTGCCAGCAGTTACTCGAATCAGGGGAACACTGAAGCTTTCTTT	CASSYSNQGNTEAFF
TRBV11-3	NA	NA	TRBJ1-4	TGTGCCAGCAGCTTCGAACAGGAAAATGAAAAACTGTTTTTT	CASSFEQENEKLFF
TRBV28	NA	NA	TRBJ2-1	TGTGCCAGCAGTGTACCCGGATGGACAGCCCACAATGAGCAGTTCTTC	CASSVPGWTAHNEQFF
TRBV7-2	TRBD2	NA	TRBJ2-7	TGTGCCAGCAGAAATGCGGGAGGGCCCGAGCAGTACTTC	CASRNAGGPEQYF
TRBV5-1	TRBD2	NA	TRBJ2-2	TGCGCCAGCAGCTTATGGGGACTAGTTTCCACCGGGGAGCTGTTTTTT	CASSLWGLVSTGELFF